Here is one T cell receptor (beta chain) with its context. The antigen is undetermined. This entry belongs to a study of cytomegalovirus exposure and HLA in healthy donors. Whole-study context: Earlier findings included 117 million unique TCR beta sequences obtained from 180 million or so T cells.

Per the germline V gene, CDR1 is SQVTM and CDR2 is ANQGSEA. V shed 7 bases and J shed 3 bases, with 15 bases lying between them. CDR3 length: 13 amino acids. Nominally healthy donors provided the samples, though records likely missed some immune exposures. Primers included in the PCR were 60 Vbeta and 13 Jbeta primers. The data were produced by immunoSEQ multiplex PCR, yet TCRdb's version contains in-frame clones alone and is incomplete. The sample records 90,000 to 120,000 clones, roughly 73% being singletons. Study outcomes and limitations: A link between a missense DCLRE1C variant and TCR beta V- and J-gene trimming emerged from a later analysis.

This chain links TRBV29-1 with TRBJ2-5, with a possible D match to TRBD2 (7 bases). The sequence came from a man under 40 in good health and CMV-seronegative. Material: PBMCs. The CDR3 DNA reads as TGCAGCGCCCGGGGGGCGCTTGAAGAGACCCAGTACTTC. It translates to CSARGALEETQYF. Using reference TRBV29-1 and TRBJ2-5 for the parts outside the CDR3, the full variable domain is SAVISQKPSRDICQRGTSLTIQCQVDSQVTMMFWYRQQPGQSLTLIATANQGSEATYESGFVIDKFPISRPNLTFSTLTVSNMSPEDSSIYLCSARGALEETQYFGPGTRLLVL.